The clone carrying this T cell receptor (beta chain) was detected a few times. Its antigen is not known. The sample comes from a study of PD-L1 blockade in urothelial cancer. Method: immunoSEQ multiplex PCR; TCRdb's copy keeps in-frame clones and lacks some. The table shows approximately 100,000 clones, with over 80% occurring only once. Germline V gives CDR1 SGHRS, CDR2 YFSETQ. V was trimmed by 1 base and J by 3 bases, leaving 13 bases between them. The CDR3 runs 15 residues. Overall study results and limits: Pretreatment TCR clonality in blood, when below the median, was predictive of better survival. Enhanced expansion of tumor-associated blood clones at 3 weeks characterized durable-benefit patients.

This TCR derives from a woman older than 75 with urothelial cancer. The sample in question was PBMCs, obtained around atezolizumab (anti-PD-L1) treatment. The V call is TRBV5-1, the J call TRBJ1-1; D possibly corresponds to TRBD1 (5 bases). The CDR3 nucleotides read TGCGCCAGCAGCTTGAACGGGGGAAAAGACACTGAAGCTTTCTTT. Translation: CASSLNGGKDTEAFF. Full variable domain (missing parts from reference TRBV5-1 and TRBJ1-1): KAGVTQTPRYLIKTRGQQVTLSCSPISGHRSVSWYQQTPGQGLQFLFEYFSETQRNKGNFPGRFSGRQFSNSRSEMNVSTLELGDSALYLCASSLNGGKDTEAFFGQGTRLTVV.